This TCR beta chain appears in the sequencing data of a study of human T cells and chemical hapten exposure. TCRdb used MiXCR to reprocess the RACE reads, holding one entry per CDR3 protein. Here the sample spans 65,000 to 80,000 distinct CDR3 sequences, under 13% being singletons. General study results and limits: The number of TCRs above 1 in 1000 frequency did not change after DPC sensitization.

This clonotype has a count of ten or more. The antigen is unknown. Indicated time point: patch test 1, 2 weeks after DPC sensitization. The treatment was: therapeutic diphenylcyclopropenone sensitization with weekly scalp DPC. Here the sequenced sample was whole blood, taken in connection with sensitization to the hapten diphenylcyclopropenone (DPC). The source is a woman in her forties or fifties with alopecia areata. Some clones in this sample may be carry-over from other donors' samples.

The chain's CDR3 is CSAGDRAQETQYF. In DNA, the CDR3 is TGCAGCGCCGGGGACAGGGCGCAAGAGACCCAGTACTTC. J is TRBJ2-5 and V is TRBV29-1, with TRBD1 identical over 9 bases. J gave up 2 bases and V 7 bases, and 5 bases lay outside the gene matches. The CDR3 is made up of 13 amino acids. The germline V gene encodes CDR1 SQVTM and CDR2 ANQGSEA.